This TCR beta chain was recorded in a study of response to subunit inactivated influenza vaccine. Overall study results and limits: The study's authors posited that every seasonal influenza vaccination enlists few new T cells.

In its sample, this clonotype was seen many times. The antigen remains unidentified. TCRdb ran MiXCR on the RT-PCR reads and lists one entry per CDR3 protein. Seen here are 400,000 to 650,000 distinct CDR3 sequences, 6% to 9% observed once, and the top ten hold around 13%. The CDR3 runs to 12 residues. The ends lost 8 bases at V and 9 bases at J; junction bases unmatched: 3. CDR1 and CDR2 from the germline V gene are MGHRA and YSYEKL. This chain connects TRBV4-1 to TRBJ2-2, with 10 bases aligning to TRBD2. The sample in question was PBMCs from blood, obtained around 25 months after vaccination. This sequence originates from a man between 45 and 75 years old who received an inactivated influenza vaccine. The CDR3 protein is CASGTSVRELFF. Written as DNA, the CDR3 is TGCGCCAGCGGGACTAGCGTTAGGGAGCTGTTTTTT.